Presented here are 7 T cell receptor beta chains from one specimen sequenced in a study of shared clonotypes between healthy human individuals. Sequenced by immunoSEQ multiplex PCR; TCRdb stores in-frame clones only, minus some. This table holds 2 million to 2.5 million clones, roughly 90% found once. Material: naive CD4+ T cells from PBMCs. The sample's subset: CD45RA+ positively selected. These receptors were taken from a man aged 18 to 35 in good health. Some clones in this sample may be carry-over from other donors' samples.

This chain links TRBV5-6 with TRBJ2-1; 11 positions match TRBD2. CDR3 size: 17 residues. The V gene end was trimmed by 3 bases and the J gene end by 0 bases; junction bases not matched to a gene: 5. The germline gives CDR1 SGHDT, CDR2 YYEEEE. CDR3 DNA sequence: TGTGCCAGCAGCTCGATTAGCGGGAGGGACTCCTACAATGAGCAGTTCTTC. Amino acids: CASSSISGRDSYNEQFF.

The chain couples TRBV7-2 to TRBJ2-5, with D uncertain. Between the trimmed V and J ends, which lost 4 bases and 0 bases, there was a span of 6 bases. CDR1 SGHTA and CDR2 FQGNSA come from the germline V gene. The length of the CDR3 is 13 residues. The CDR3 nucleotides are TGTGCCAGCAGCTCCTCGTACCAAGAGACCCAGTACTTC. Protein sequence: CASSSSYQETQYF. Using reference TRBV7-2 and TRBJ2-5 for the parts outside the CDR3, the full variable domain is GAGVSQSPSNKVTEKGKDVELRCDPISGHTALYWYRQSLGQGLEFLIYFQGNSAPDKSGLPSDRFSAERTGGSVSTLTIQRTQQEDSAVYLCASSSSYQETQYFGPGTRLLVL.

The J gene is TRBJ1-1, the V gene TRBV5-6, with 7 bases matching TRBD1. The trim removed 3 bases at V and 6 bases at J, leaving 14 bases unmatched. Germline CDR1 reads SGHDT; CDR2 reads YYEEEE. This CDR3 is 16 amino acids long. Here the CDR3 reads CASSSQGGSSDAEAFF. The CDR3 bases are TGTGCCAGCAGCTCCCAGGGGGGCTCCTCAGACGCTGAAGCTTTCTTT.

The V and J genes are TRBV5-1 and TRBJ2-7; no firm D call. Per the germline V gene, CDR1 is SGHRS and CDR2 is YFSETQ. V was cut by 0 bases and J by 2 bases, with 12 bases left in between. The CDR3 runs 15 residues. The DNA of the CDR3 is TGCGCCAGCAGCTTGGGACTTCACCCAACCTACGAGCAGTACTTC. Its translation: CASSLGLHPTYEQYF.

The chain joins TRBV5-6 to TRBJ2-7; 7 nucleotides agree with TRBD1. Per germline, CDR1 SGHDT and CDR2 YYEEEE. The trim removed 4 bases at V and 4 bases at J, leaving 8 bases unmatched. CDR3 length: 14 residues. The DNA of the CDR3 is TGTGCCAGCAGCGACCTCCCGGGACAGTACGAGCAGTACTTC. It specifies CASSDLPGQYEQYF.

The CDR3 DNA is TGTGCCGCAGGGGGAAAACAGGGGGTATACTCCTACGAGCAGTACTTC. This translates into CAAGGKQGVYSYEQYF. The gene calls are TRBV27 and TRBJ2-7, with TRBD1 matching over 8 bases. The CDR3 is 16 amino acids. Losses at the gene ends were 11 bases for V and 0 bases for J; bases not matched to a gene: 15. CDR1 and CDR2 (germline): MNHEY, SMNVEV (reference sequence).

V gene TRBV9 combines with J gene TRBJ2-5, with D perhaps matching TRBD2 (5 bases). Per the germline V gene, CDR1 is SGDLS and CDR2 is YYNGEE. The CDR3 runs 15 residues. The germline V and J ends were trimmed by 0 bases and 4 bases, with 13 bases remaining between them. CDR3 DNA sequence: TGTGCCAGCAGCGTAGTTTGGGGTCGGGGAGAGACCCAGTACTTC. Its protein product is CASSVVWGRGETQYF. The whole variable domain, remainder taken from reference TRBV9 and TRBJ2-5, is DSGVTQTPKHLITATGQRVTLRCSPRSGDLSVYWYQQSLDQGLQFLIQYYNGEERAKGNILERFSAQQFPDLHSELNLSSLELGDSALYFCASSVVWGRGETQYFGPGTRLLVL.